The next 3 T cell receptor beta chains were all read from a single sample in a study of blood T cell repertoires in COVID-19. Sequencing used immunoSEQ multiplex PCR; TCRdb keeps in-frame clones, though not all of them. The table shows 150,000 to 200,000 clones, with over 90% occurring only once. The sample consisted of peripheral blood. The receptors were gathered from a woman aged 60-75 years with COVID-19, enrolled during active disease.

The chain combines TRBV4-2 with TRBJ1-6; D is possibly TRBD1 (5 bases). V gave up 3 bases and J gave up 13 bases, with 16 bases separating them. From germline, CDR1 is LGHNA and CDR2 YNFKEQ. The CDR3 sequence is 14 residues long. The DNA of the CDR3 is TGTGCCAGCAGCCAGGGGGGGTCCCTTTCTCCCCTCCACTTT. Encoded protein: CASSQGGSLSPLHF.

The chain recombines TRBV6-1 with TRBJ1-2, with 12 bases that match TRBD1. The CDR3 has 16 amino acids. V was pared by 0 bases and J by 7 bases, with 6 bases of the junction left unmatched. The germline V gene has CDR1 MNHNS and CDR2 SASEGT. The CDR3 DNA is TGTGCCAGCAGTGAAGCGGGGACAGGGGGCGGTCGTGGCTACACCTTC. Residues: CASSEAGTGGGRGYTF.

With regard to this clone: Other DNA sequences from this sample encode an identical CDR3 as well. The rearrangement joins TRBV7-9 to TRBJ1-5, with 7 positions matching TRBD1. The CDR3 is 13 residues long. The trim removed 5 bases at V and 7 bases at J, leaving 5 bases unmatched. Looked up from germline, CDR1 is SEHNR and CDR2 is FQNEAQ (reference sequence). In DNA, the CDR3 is TGTGCCAGCAGCCTTACAGGGGAGCAGCCCCAGCATTTT. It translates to CASSLTGEQPQHF.